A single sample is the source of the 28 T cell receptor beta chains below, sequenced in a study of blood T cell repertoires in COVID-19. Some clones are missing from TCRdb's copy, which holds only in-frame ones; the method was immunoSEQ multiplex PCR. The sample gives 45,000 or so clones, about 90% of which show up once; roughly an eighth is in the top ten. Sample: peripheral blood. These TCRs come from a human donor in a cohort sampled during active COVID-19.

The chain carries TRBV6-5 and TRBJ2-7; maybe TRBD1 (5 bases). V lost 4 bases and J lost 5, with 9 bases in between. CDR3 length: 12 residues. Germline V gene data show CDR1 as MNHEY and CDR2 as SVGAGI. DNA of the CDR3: TGTGCCAGCAGTTCCCTCAGGGACGAGCAGTACTTC. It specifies CASSSLRDEQYF.

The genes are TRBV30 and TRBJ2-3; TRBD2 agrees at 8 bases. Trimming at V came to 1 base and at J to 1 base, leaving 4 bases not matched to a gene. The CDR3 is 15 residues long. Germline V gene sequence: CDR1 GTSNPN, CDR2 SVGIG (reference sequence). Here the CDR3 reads CAWSEGRGGTDTQYF. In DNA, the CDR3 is TGTGCCTGGAGTGAGGGGCGGGGGGGCACAGATACGCAGTATTTT.

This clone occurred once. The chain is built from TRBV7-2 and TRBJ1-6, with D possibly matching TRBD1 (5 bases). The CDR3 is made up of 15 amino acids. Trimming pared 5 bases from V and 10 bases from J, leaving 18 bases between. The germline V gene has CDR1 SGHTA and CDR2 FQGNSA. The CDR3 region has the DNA TGTGCCAGCAGCATATCACGTGGGGCTCCCTCACCCCTCCACTTT. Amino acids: CASSISRGAPSPLHF. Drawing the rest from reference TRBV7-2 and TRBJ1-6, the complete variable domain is GAGVSQSPSNKVTEKGKDVELRCDPISGHTALYWYRQSLGQGLEFLIYFQGNSAPDKSGLPSDRFSAERTGGSVSTLTIQRTQQEDSAVYLCASSISRGAPSPLHFGNGTRLTVT.

The CDR3 sequence is CAISARQGASGANVLTF. The CDR3 DNA sequence: TGTGCCATCAGTGCAAGACAGGGGGCATCTGGGGCCAACGTCCTGACTTTC. The rearrangement uses TRBV10-3 and TRBJ2-6; 10 bases line up with TRBD1. Germline CDR1 ENHRY, CDR2 SYGVKD. The CDR3 has 17 amino acids. The V segment lost 4 bases and the J segment 1 base; nucleotides outside the gene matches: 4.

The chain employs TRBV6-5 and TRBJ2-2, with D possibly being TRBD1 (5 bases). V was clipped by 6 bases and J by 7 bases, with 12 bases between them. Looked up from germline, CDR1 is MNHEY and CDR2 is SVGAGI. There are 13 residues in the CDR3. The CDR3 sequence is CASRPRVHGELFF. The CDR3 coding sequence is TGTGCCAGCAGACCCAGGGTTCACGGGGAGCTGTTTTTT.

This CDR3 is CATSDSTSGVRDEQFF. CDR3 nucleotide sequence: TGTGCCACCAGTGACTCGACTAGCGGGGTTCGGGATGAGCAGTTCTTC. The V gene is TRBV24-1, the J gene TRBJ2-1, with 11 bases lining up with TRBD2. CDR3 length equals 16 residues. The V segment lost 4 bases and the J segment 8 bases; nucleotides outside the gene matches: 9. Germline V CDR1 and CDR2: KGHDR, SFDVKD.

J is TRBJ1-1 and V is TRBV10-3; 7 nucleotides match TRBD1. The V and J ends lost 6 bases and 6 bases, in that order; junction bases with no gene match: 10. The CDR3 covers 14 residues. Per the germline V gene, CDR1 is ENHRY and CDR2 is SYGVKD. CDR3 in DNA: TGTGCCATCAGGCTCGACAGGGTAGGGGCTGAAGCTTTCTTT. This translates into CAIRLDRVGAEAFF.

CDR3 sequence reads: CASSQGGAGGTGNTIYF. In nucleotides, the CDR3 is TGTGCCAGCAGCCAAGGGGGGGCAGGGGGCACTGGAAACACCATATATTTT. V is TRBV3-1 (or the pseudogene TRBV3-2) and J is TRBJ1-3; 8 bases agree with TRBD1. Germline CDR1 is LGHDT and CDR2 is YNNKEL (reference sequence). The CDR3 runs to 17 residues. V dropped 1 base and J dropped 2; count of bases not matched to a gene: 7.

This CDR3 reads CASSQGQGSYGYTF. Written as DNA, the CDR3 is TGTGCCAGCAGCCAGGGACAGGGAAGCTATGGCTACACCTTC. The V and J genes are TRBV9 and TRBJ1-2; TRBD1 agrees at 9 bases. Germline CDR1 reads SGDLS; CDR2 reads YYNGEE. After removal of 4 bases from V and 4 bases from J, the junction contained 5 bases not matched to a gene. This CDR3 contains 14 residues.

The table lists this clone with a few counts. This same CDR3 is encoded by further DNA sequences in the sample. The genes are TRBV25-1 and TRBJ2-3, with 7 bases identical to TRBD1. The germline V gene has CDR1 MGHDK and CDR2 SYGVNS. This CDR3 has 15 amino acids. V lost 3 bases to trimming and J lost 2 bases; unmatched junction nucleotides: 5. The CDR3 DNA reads TGTGCCAGCAGTGATTCAGGGGGTATCACAGATACGCAGTATTTT. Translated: CASSDSGGITDTQYF.

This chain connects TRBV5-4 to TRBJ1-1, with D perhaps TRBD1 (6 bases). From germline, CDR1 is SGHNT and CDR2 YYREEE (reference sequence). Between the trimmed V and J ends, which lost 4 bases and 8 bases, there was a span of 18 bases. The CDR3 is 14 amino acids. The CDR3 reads CASSQTGTTLEAFF. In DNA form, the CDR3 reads TGTGCCAGCAGCCAAACCGGGACAACACTCGAAGCTTTCTTT.

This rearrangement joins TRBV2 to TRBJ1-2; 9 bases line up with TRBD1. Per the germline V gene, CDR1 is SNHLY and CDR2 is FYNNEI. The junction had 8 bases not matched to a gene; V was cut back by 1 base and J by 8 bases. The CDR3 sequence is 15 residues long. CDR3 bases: TGTGCCAGCAGTGAAGTTGGGACAGGGATAGGAGGCTACACCTTC. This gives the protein CASSEVGTGIGGYTF. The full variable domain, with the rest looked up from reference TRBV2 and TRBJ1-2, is EPEVTQTPSHQVTQMGQEVILRCVPISNHLYFYWYRQILGQKVEFLVSFYNNEISEKSEIFDDQFSVERPDGSNFTLKIRSTKLEDSAMYFCASSEVGTGIGGYTFGSGTRLTVV.

CDR3 DNA: TGTGCCAGTAATAGGGGGCGGTTTGGCTACACCTTC. Protein: CASNRGRFGYTF. The rearrangement joins TRBV19 to TRBJ1-2; TRBD1 matches at 7 bases. Germline V CDR1 and CDR2: LNHDA, SQIVND (reference sequence). The CDR3 has 12 amino acids. V was clipped by 7 bases and J by 7 bases; unmatched bases: 6.

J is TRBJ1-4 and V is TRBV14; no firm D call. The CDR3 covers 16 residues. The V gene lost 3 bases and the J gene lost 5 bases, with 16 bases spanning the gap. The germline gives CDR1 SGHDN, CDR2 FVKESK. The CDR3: CASSHQTGIINEKLFF. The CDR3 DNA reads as TGTGCCAGCAGCCATCAGACGGGGATCATAAATGAAAAACTGTTTTTT. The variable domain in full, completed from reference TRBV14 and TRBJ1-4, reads EAGVTQFPSHSVIEKGQTVTLRCDPISGHDNLYWYRRVMGKEIKFLLHFVKESKQDESGMPNNRFLAERTGGTYSTLKVQPAELEDSGVYFCASSHQTGIINEKLFFGSGTQLSVL.

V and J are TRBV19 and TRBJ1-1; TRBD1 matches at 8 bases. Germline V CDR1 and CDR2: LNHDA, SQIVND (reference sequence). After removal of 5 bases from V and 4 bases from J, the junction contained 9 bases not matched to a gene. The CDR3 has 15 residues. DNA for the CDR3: TGTGCCAGTAGTGGTCAGGGGGCGTTGGGCACTGAAGCTTTCTTT. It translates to CASSGQGALGTEAFF.

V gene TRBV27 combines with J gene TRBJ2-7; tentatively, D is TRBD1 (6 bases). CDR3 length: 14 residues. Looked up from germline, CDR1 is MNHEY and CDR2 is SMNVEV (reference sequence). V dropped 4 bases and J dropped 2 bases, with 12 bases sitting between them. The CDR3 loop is CASSSSDRPYEQYF. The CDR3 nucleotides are TGTGCCAGCAGTTCGTCCGACAGGCCCTACGAGCAGTACTTC.

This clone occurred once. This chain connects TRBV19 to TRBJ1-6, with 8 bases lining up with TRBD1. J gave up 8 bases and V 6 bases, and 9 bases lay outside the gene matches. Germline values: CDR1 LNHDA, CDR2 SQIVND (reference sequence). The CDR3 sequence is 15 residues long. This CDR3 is CASSEERTGYSPLHF. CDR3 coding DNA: TGTGCCAGTAGCGAAGAGAGGACAGGGTATTCACCCCTCCACTTT. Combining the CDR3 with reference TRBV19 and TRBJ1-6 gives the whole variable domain DGGITQSPKYLFRKEGQNVTLSCEQNLNHDAMYWYRQDPGQGLRLIYYSQIVNDFQKGDIAEGYSVSREKKESFPLTVTSAQKNPTAFYLCASSEERTGYSPLHFGNGTRLTVT.

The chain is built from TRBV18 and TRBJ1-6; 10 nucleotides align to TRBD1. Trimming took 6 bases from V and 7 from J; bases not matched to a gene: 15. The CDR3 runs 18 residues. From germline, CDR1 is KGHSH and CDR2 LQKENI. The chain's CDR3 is CASSPSTGTGATNSPLHF. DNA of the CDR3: TGTGCCAGCTCGCCTTCTACCGGGACAGGGGCTACCAATTCACCCCTCCACTTT.

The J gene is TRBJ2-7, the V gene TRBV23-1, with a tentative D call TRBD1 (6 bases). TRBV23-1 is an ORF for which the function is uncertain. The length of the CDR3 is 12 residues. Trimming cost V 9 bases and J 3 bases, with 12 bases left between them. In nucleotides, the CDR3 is TGCGCCAGTATATTACAGGGCTACGAGCAGTACTTC. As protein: CASILQGYEQYF.

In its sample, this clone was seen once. Here the CDR3 reads CASSLDRGGYTF. The CDR3 nucleotides read TGTGCCAGCAGCCTCGACAGGGGGGGCTACACCTTC. The genes are TRBV6-5 and TRBJ1-2; 9 bases are a match to TRBD1. The CDR3 runs 12 residues. Per the germline V gene, CDR1 is MNHEY and CDR2 is SVGAGI. Germline trimming cut 6 bases from V and 8 bases from J; bases unmatched to any gene: 4.

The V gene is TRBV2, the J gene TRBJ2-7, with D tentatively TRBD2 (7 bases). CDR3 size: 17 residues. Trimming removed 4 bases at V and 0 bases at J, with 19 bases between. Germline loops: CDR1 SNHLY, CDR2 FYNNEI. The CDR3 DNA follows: TGTGCCAGCAGTGTCAAAGCGGGACACTATAGCTCCTACGAGCAGTACTTC. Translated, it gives CASSVKAGHYSSYEQYF.

The CDR3 sequence: CSVEAPSTDTQYF. The DNA for the CDR3 is TGCAGCGTTGAGGCCCCTAGCACAGATACGCAGTATTTT. The genes are TRBV29-1 and TRBJ2-3; D gene unclear. CDR1 is SQVTM and CDR2 is ANQGSEA in the germline V gene. The CDR3 runs to 13 residues. Trimming cost V 3 bases and J 0 bases, with 7 bases left between them.

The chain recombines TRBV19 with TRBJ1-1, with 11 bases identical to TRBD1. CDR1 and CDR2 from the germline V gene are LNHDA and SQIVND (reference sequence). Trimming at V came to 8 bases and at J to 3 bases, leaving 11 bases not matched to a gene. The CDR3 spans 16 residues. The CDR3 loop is CASAGQGVGVDTEAFF. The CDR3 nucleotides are TGTGCCAGTGCGGGACAGGGGGTAGGGGTGGACACTGAAGCTTTCTTT. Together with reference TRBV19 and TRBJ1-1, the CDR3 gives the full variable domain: DGGITQSPKYLFRKEGQNVTLSCEQNLNHDAMYWYRQDPGQGLRLIYYSQIVNDFQKGDIAEGYSVSREKKESFPLTVTSAQKNPTAFYLCASAGQGVGVDTEAFFGQGTRLTVV.

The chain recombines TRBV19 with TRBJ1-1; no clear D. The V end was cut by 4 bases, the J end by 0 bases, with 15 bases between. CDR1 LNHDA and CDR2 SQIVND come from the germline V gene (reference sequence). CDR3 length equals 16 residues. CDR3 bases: TGTGCCAGTAGTAGGTGGTCCGGTGACATGAACACTGAAGCTTTCTTT. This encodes CASSRWSGDMNTEAFF.

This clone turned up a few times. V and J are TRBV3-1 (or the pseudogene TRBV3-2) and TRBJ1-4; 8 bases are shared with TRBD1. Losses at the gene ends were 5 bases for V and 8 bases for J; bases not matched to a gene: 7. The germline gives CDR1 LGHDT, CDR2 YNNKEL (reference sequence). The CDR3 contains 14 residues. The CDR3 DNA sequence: TGTGCCAGCAGCTTGTGGACAGGGAACGAAAAACTGTTTTTT. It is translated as CASSLWTGNEKLFF.

CDR3 residues: CASSQSGGGARGYTF. As DNA, the CDR3 is TGTGCCAGCAGCCAGTCGGGAGGGGGCGCAAGGGGCTACACCTTC. This chain links TRBV3-1 (or the pseudogene TRBV3-2) with TRBJ1-2; 7 bases match TRBD1. Germline-derived CDR1 and CDR2 are LGHDT and YNNKEL (reference sequence). With V trimmed by 3 bases and J by 8 bases, 12 bases remained unmatched. This CDR3 spans 15 amino acids.

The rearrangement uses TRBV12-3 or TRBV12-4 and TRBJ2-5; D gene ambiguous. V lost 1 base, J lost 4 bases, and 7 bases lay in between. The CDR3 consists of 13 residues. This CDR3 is CASSLGRVETQYF. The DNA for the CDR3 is TGTGCCAGCAGTTTAGGTCGAGTAGAGACCCAGTACTTC.

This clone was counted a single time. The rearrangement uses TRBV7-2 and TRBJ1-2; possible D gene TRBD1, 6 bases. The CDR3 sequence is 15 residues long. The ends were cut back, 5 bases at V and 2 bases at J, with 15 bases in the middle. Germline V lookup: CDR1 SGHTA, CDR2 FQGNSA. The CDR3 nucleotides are TGTGCCAGCAGCCCGCCTGACAGGATCAACTATGGCTACACCTTC. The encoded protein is CASSPPDRINYGYTF.